Listed here are 29 T cell receptor beta chains from one sample, sequenced in a study of shared clonotypes between healthy human individuals. Sequencing used immunoSEQ multiplex PCR; TCRdb keeps in-frame clones, though not all of them. The data hold about 2.4 million clones, with more than 90% observed a single time. The sequenced sample consisted of naive CD4+ T cells sorted from blood. Indicated subset: CD45RA+ positively selected. Receptor source: a man between 18 and 29 years old in good health.

This chain uses TRBV11-2 with TRBJ2-5; unclear D gene. Germline V gene lookup returns CDR1 SGHAT and CDR2 FQNNGV. Trimming removed 0 bases from V and 4 bases from J, with 6 bases in between. The length of the CDR3 is 13 residues. The CDR3 spells CASSLEVPETQYF. Written as DNA, the CDR3 is TGTGCCAGCAGCTTAGAAGTCCCAGAGACCCAGTACTTC.

V usage is TRBV19 and J usage is TRBJ2-7; possibly TRBD2 for D (7 bases). From germline, CDR1 is LNHDA and CDR2 SQIVND (reference sequence). V lost 6 bases to trimming and J lost 4 bases, with 19 bases between them. The CDR3 is made up of 15 amino acids. Here the CDR3 reads CASSSEGGASYEQYF. CDR3 bases: TGTGCCAGTAGCTCGGAGGGGGGGGCCAGTTACGAGCAGTACTTC.

The chain links TRBV27 to TRBJ2-7, with 7 bases that match TRBD1. Germline-derived CDR1 and CDR2 are MNHEY and SMNVEV (reference sequence). The CDR3 totals 15 residues. With V trimmed by 6 bases and J by 2 bases, 10 bases remained unmatched. The CDR3 protein is CASSPQRDRTYEQYF. In nucleotides, the CDR3 is TGTGCCAGCAGCCCGCAACGGGACAGAACCTACGAGCAGTACTTC.

This clone is a singleton in its sample. The chain joins TRBV6-6 to TRBJ1-2; D might be TRBD1 (6 bases). This CDR3 has 15 residues. CDR1 MNHNY and CDR2 SVGAGI come from the germline V gene (reference sequence). V was trimmed by 1 base and J by 1 base, leaving 10 bases between them. CDR3 sequence reads: CASSYYRGHNYGYTF. The CDR3 coding sequence is TGTGCCAGCAGTTACTATCGGGGGCATAACTATGGCTACACCTTC.

The V and J genes are TRBV29-1 and TRBJ1-2; tentative D call: TRBD1 (5 bases). Looked up from germline, CDR1 is SQVTM and CDR2 is ANQGSEA. This CDR3 contains 10 residues. V shed 6 bases and J shed 10 bases, with 12 bases lying between them. DNA for the CDR3: TGCAGCGTACAGGAAATAGACTACACCTTC. Its protein is CSVQEIDYTF.

As to this clone: Other DNA sequences in the same sample also yield this CDR3. The chain employs TRBV5-1 and TRBJ2-7; D is undetermined. Germline lookup yields CDR1 SGHRS and CDR2 YFSETQ. CDR3 length equals 12 residues. V was trimmed by 1 base and J by 4 bases, leaving 6 bases between them. The CDR3, as DNA: TGCGCCAGCAGCTTGACCGGATACGAGCAGTACTTC. Translation: CASSLTGYEQYF.

This clone has more than one count but fewer than ten. Within the sample, other DNA sequences also encode this same CDR3. The genes are TRBV5-5 and TRBJ1-5; D not certain. Germline V gene data show CDR1 as SGHKS and CDR2 as YYEKEE (reference sequence). This CDR3 spans 13 amino acids. With 4 bases removed from V and 1 base from J, the gap between germline ends came to 6 bases. In DNA form, the CDR3 reads TGTGCCAGCAGCCTTGAGAGCAATCAGCCCCAGCATTTT. Its translation is CASSLESNQPQHF.

The chain employs TRBV18 and TRBJ1-6; 10 bases align to TRBD1. J was trimmed by 8 bases and V by 4 bases; bases with no gene match: 5. CDR1 is KGHSH, CDR2 LQKENI, per germline. This CDR3 has 15 amino acids. The CDR3: CASSLVGTGDSPLHF. CDR3 in DNA: TGTGCCAGCTCACTTGTCGGGACAGGGGATTCACCCCTCCACTTT.

This rearrangement joins TRBV29-1 to TRBJ2-3, with 9 bases fitting TRBD2. Germline trimming cut 7 bases from V and 4 bases from J; bases unmatched to any gene: 15. Germline values: CDR1 SQVTM, CDR2 ANQGSEA. The CDR3 runs to 16 residues. CDR3 protein: CSARAGSSGISDTQYF. The CDR3 coding sequence is TGCAGCGCCCGGGCGGGGTCTAGCGGGATATCAGATACGCAGTATTTT.

The CDR3 protein is CASSMTSGTSYEQYF. The CDR3 region has the DNA TGCGCCAGCAGCATGACTAGCGGGACCTCCTACGAGCAGTACTTC. The V call is TRBV5-1, the J call TRBJ2-7; 11 nucleotides line up with TRBD2. The V gene's germline CDR1 is SGHRS and CDR2 YFSETQ. The CDR3 loop spans 15 amino acids. V shed 4 bases and J 0 bases; nucleotides not matched to a gene: 3.

The V call is TRBV11-2, the J call TRBJ2-3; D is ambiguous. Trimming removed 2 bases from V and 3 bases from J, with 24 bases in between. The CDR3 sequence is 19 residues long. The germline V gene has CDR1 SGHAT and CDR2 FQNNGV. In DNA form, the CDR3 reads TGTGCCAGCAGCTTAACCAGACGGAGTGCGGCGTCAAGGACAGATACGCAGTATTTT. This sequence encodes CASSLTRRSAASRTDTQYF.

This sequence joins TRBV7-9 and TRBJ1-2; D gene ambiguous. The V end was cut by 5 bases, the J end by 4 bases, with 8 bases between. CDR3 length: 12 residues. Looked up from germline, CDR1 is SEHNR and CDR2 is FQNEAQ (reference sequence). CDR3 in DNA: TGTGCCAGCAGCAGAGAGGGCTATGGCTACACCTTC. As protein: CASSREGYGYTF. Full variable domain (rest looked up from reference TRBV7-9 and TRBJ1-2): DTGVSQNPRHKITKRGQNVTFRCDPISEHNRLYWYRQTLGQGPEFLTYFQNEAQLEKSRLLSDRFSAERPKGSFSTLEIQRTEQGDSAMYLCASSREGYGYTFGSGTRLTVV.

The CDR3 DNA follows: TGTGCCATCAGTGGGGGTAGCGGGGACACCGGGGAGCTGTTTTTT. Protein product: CAISGGSGDTGELFF. V usage is TRBV10-3 and J usage is TRBJ2-2; 8 bases are shared with TRBD2. Germline CDR1 is ENHRY and CDR2 is SYGVKD. The CDR3 contains 15 residues. Trimming cost V 4 bases and J 3 bases; bases outside gene matches: 4.

Of note for this clone: Other DNA sequences in the same sample also yield this CDR3. This chain links TRBV29-1 with TRBJ1-1, with D possibly matching TRBD1 (6 bases). Trimming removed 6 bases at V and 0 bases at J, with 11 bases between. There are 13 residues in the CDR3. Germline CDR1 reads SQVTM; CDR2 reads ANQGSEA. The CDR3 DNA is TGCAGCGTCGGACAGTCGATGAACACTGAAGCTTTCTTT. Protein: CSVGQSMNTEAFF.

This sequence joins TRBV7-2 and TRBJ1-2, with a tentative D call TRBD1 (5 bases). The germline V gene has CDR1 SGHTA and CDR2 FQGNSA. Trimming took off 4 bases at V and 4 bases at J, with 16 bases between the two ends. The CDR3 extends over 15 amino acids. CDR3 region: CASSSLVDKSYGYTF. DNA for the CDR3: TGTGCCAGCAGCTCCCTCGTGGACAAAAGCTATGGCTACACCTTC.

This chain uses TRBV14 with TRBJ2-7; 12 bases match TRBD2. The ends lost 3 bases at V and 5 bases at J; junction bases unmatched: 5. This CDR3 has 15 amino acids. Per germline, CDR1 SGHDN and CDR2 FVKESK. In nucleotides, the CDR3 is TGTGCCAGCAGCCAGACTAGCGGGAGAACCCACGAGCAGTACTTC. As protein: CASSQTSGRTHEQYF.

The chain joins TRBV6-5 to TRBJ1-1; tentative D call: TRBD1 (5 bases). The ends were cut back, 6 bases at V and 0 bases at J, with 14 bases in the middle. Germline CDR1 reads MNHEY; CDR2 reads SVGAGI. The CDR3 consists of 15 residues. The CDR3 protein is CASRPLWGMNTEAFF. For the CDR3, the DNA is TGTGCCAGCAGGCCGCTCTGGGGGATGAACACTGAAGCTTTCTTT.

The CDR3 spells CASSRAAPGVYEQYF. As DNA, the CDR3 is TGTGCCAGTAGTCGGGCGGCCCCGGGCGTCTACGAGCAGTACTTC. The chain combines TRBV19 with TRBJ2-7; unclear D gene. This CDR3 comprises 15 residues. V lost 5 bases and J 3 bases, leaving 17 bases between the germline ends. Germline V gene data show CDR1 as LNHDA and CDR2 as SQIVND (reference sequence).

V gene TRBV28 combines with J gene TRBJ2-4; 9 bases map to TRBD2. CDR1 and CDR2 from the germline V gene are MDHEN and SYDVKM. The trim removed 7 bases at V and 8 bases at J, leaving 12 bases unmatched. This CDR3 is built from 15 residues. The CDR3 DNA is TGTGCCAGCAACCTAGCGGGGACCGCCGGGTACATTCAGTACTTC. This sequence encodes CASNLAGTAGYIQYF.

This rearrangement joins TRBV18 to TRBJ2-1, with D possibly matching TRBD2 (7 bases). Germline V gene lookup returns CDR1 KGHSH and CDR2 LQKENI. The ends were cut back, 3 bases at V and 5 bases at J, with 14 bases in the middle. This CDR3 is built from 15 residues. The CDR3 loop is CASSPGAGANNEQFF. The CDR3 coding sequence is TGTGCCAGCTCACCGGGGGCGGGAGCAAACAATGAGCAGTTCTTC.

This clone appeared a few times. This chain uses TRBV10-1 with TRBJ2-2; no definite D call. Germline V gene lookup returns CDR1 WNHNN and CDR2 SYGVQD (reference sequence). This CDR3 is 13 amino acids long. V was cut by 3 bases and J by 5 bases, with 7 bases left in between. CDR3 residues: CASSDRLTGELFF. CDR3 coding DNA: TGCGCCAGCAGTGACAGGTTGACCGGGGAGCTGTTTTTT.

This chain connects TRBV5-1 to TRBJ2-5, with D perhaps TRBD2 (5 bases). There are 14 residues in the CDR3. CDR1 is SGHRS and CDR2 is YFSETQ in the germline V gene. V was cut by 0 bases and J by 1 base, with 7 bases left in between. The CDR3 bases are TGCGCCAGCAGCTTGGGGCTAGCCCAAGAGACCCAGTACTTC. As protein: CASSLGLAQETQYF.

The rearrangement links TRBV28 to TRBJ1-3; D is ambiguous. The CDR3 is 15 amino acids. V lost 5 bases and J 4 bases, leaving 15 bases between the germline ends. The germline CDR1 and CDR2 sequences are MDHEN and SYDVKM. The CDR3 DNA reads TGTGCCAGCAGTCGCCCCGGACTTTCCGGAAACACCATATATTTT. Amino acid sequence: CASSRPGLSGNTIYF.

V gene TRBV5-4 combines with J gene TRBJ1-1, with D tentatively TRBD1 (6 bases). This CDR3 has 15 amino acids. Trimming left V 4 bases short and J 3 bases short, with 16 bases between. Germline V lookup: CDR1 SGHNT, CDR2 YYREEE (reference sequence). The CDR3 coding sequence is TGTGCCAGCAGCGGAGATCAGGGGTACTACACTGAAGCTTTCTTT. It is translated as CASSGDQGYYTEAFF.

Worth noting for this clone: At the DNA level, this CDR3 is encoded by other sequences in the same sample as well. V usage is TRBV18 and J usage is TRBJ2-7; 9 nucleotides line up with TRBD2. Germline trimming cut 3 bases from V and 3 bases from J; bases unmatched to any gene: 3. This CDR3 has 14 amino acids. Germline V gene lookup returns CDR1 KGHSH and CDR2 LQKENI. The CDR3 reads CASSPGLASYEQYF. Written as DNA, the CDR3 is TGTGCCAGCTCACCTGGACTAGCGAGCTACGAGCAGTACTTC.

The chain is built from TRBV15 and TRBJ1-3; D call uncertain. Germline CDR1 reads LNHNV; CDR2 reads YYDKDF (reference sequence). The V end lost 0 bases, the J end lost 0 bases, and 12 bases lay between the germline ends. The CDR3 loop spans 17 amino acids. The CDR3 loop reads CATSRDRWQNSGNTIYF. DNA for the CDR3: TGTGCCACCAGCAGAGATCGATGGCAGAACTCTGGAAACACCATATATTTT.

The V call is TRBV5-1, the J call TRBJ2-7, with 11 bases lining up with TRBD1. Germline CDR1 is SGHRS and CDR2 is YFSETQ. This CDR3 comprises 14 residues. With V trimmed by 5 bases and J by 3 bases, 4 bases remained unmatched. The CDR3 sequence is CASRHGTGGYEQYF. DNA of the CDR3: TGCGCCAGCAGACATGGGACAGGGGGCTACGAGCAGTACTTC.

This chain joins TRBV5-1 and TRBJ1-5; 9 bases match TRBD1. The CDR3 is made up of 15 amino acids. V lost 4 bases to trimming and J lost 6 bases; unmatched junction nucleotides: 8. Germline V gene data show CDR1 as SGHRS and CDR2 as YFSETQ. CDR3 residues: CASSETGGRFQPQHF. The CDR3 DNA follows: TGCGCCAGCAGCGAGACAGGGGGACGTTTTCAGCCCCAGCATTTT.

V and J are TRBV6-6 and TRBJ1-5; possible D gene TRBD1, 6 bases. Trimming shortened V by 8 bases and J by 6 bases, and 14 bases separated the two germline ends. CDR1 and CDR2 from the germline V gene are MNHNY and SVGAGI (reference sequence). This CDR3 spans 13 amino acids. CDR3 nucleotide sequence: TGTGCCAGCGAGGGGGGGGCCGGTCAGCCCCAGCATTTT. Residues: CASEGGAGQPQHF.